This TCR beta chain was obtained from a study of OX40 agonist ivuxolimab in advanced cancers. Measured with immunoSEQ multiplex PCR; TCRdb has only the in-frame clones, and not every one. Here the sample spans around 100,000 clones, around 90% being singletons. CDR1 and CDR2 (germline): ENHRY, SYGVKD. CDR3 length: 13 residues. The ends were cut back, 3 bases at V and 8 bases at J, with 10 bases in the middle. The source material was CD4+ or CD8+ T cells sorted from blood, sampled in a trial of the OX40 agonist ivuxolimab. This rearrangement joins TRBV10-3 to TRBJ1-4; D gene unclear. The TCR sequence derives from an adult with an advanced solid tumor such as melanoma, head and neck, liver or kidney cancer. The CDR3 nucleotides read TGTGCCATCAGTGATGGTGGAAGGGAAAAACTGTTTTTT. Encoded protein: CAISDGGREKLFF.